This T cell receptor beta chain was obtained from a study of tumor and adjacent non-tumor tissue in lung cancer. Across the whole study: On average, productive TCRbeta reads reached about 4.17 million per sample.

The germline V and J ends were trimmed by 0 bases and 0 bases, with 13 bases remaining between them. This CDR3 is built from 17 residues. Germline V gives CDR1 SGHDT, CDR2 YYEEEE. This clonotype was observed at least ten times. Its cognate antigen is unknown. No cell sorting was done before RNA was extracted from the tissue. Between August and November 2014, newly diagnosed, chemotherapy-naive lung cancer patients underwent thoracic surgery in China. A modified ARM-PCR protocol with three rounds of nested PCR amplified TCRbeta. MiXCR was run by TCRdb on the multiplex PCR reads, yielding one entry per CDR3 protein. The sample holds under 150,000 distinct CDR3 sequences; around 65% are singletons and the top ten take 18%. Study results and caveats: Compared with tumor, normal lung showed significantly lower TCR diversity.

Sample: lung tumor tissue. The clonotype originates from a man in his fifties or sixties with small cell lung cancer. V is TRBV5-6 and J is TRBJ1-5; the D is unclear. CDR3 sequence (DNA): TGTGCCAGCAGCTTGGGAGAGGGCGCATATAGCAATCAGCCCCAGCATTTT. Amino acids: CASSLGEGAYSNQPQHF.